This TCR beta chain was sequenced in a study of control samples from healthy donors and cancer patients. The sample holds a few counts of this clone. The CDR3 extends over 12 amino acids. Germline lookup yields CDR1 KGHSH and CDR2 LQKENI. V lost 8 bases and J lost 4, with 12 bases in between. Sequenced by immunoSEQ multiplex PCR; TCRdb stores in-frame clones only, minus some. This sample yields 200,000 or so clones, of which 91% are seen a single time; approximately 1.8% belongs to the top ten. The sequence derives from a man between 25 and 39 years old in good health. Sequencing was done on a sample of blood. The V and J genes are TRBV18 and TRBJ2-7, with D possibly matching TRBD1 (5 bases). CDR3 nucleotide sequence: TGTGCCAGCCCAGGGTACTTGTACGAGCAGTACTTC. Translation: CASPGYLYEQYF.